A selection of T cell receptor beta chains follows, all from one sample in a study of control samples from healthy donors and cancer patients. This table comes from immunoSEQ multiplex PCR, and its TCRdb copy is limited to in-frame clones, with some not included. The sample gives some 120,000 clones, 85% to 95% of which show up once; around 0.6% is in the top ten. The sequencing input was PBMCs. The receptors derive from a man older than 75 with head and neck cancer. Each CDR3 is given without its conserved first and last residue.

>TRBV28|TRBJ1-2
ASSSSNYGYT
>TRBV6-5|TRBJ2-7
ASSAAVGFHYEQY
>TRBV5-4|TRBJ2-7
ASSLEPSRGSD
>TRBV29-1|TRBJ2-2
SVEERASGRLNTGELF
>TRBV6-1|TRBJ1-1
ASSEGGSRGAMNTEAF
>TRBV24-1|TRBJ2-2
ATSDNRGAGELF
>TRBV3-1/TRBV3-2|TRBJ1-5
ASSQPGQPQH
>TRBV20-1|TRBJ2-5
SVETQY
>TRBV9|TRBJ1-2
ASSVGGNYGYT
>TRBV19|TRBJ1-1
ASSIAVGTEAF
>TRBV4-3|TRBJ2-1
ASSPRLAGSHNEQF
>TRBV5-1|TRBJ1-2
ASSLEGISYGYT
>TRBV5-1|TRBJ2-3
ASRQQGQGSDTQY
>TRBV5-1|TRBJ1-2
ASSSPEVTGDFGYT
>TRBV7-2|TRBJ2-5
ASSILGGAIYQETQY
>TRBV20-1|TRBJ2-1
SASPHLGARDNEQF
>TRBV7-2|TRBJ2-5
ASSLGGQGTETQY
>TRBV10-2|TRBJ1-3
ASSESGRVGNTIY
>TRBV30|TRBJ1-4
AWSKDGMRYEKLF
>TRBV6-5|TRBJ2-2
ASRARTANTGELF
>TRBV9|TRBJ2-1
ASSVLAASSYNEQF
>TRBV19|TRBJ2-3
ASSPWRAGTDTQY
>TRBV10-2|TRBJ2-3
ASSQRASGSRTDTQY
>TRBV5-1|TRBJ2-1
ASSLQTSSYNEQF
>TRBV29-1|TRBJ2-7
SVVLAGYEQY
>TRBV21-1|TRBJ2-7
ASSTKNPRDRGSYEQY
>TRBV14|TRBJ1-5
ASSQERGAQH
>TRBV4-2|TRBJ1-3
ASSQVGGRTGNTIY
>TRBV6-5|TRBJ2-1
ASTTGLNNEQF
>TRBV11-2|TRBJ2-7
ASSLVSGGMYEQY
>TRBV25-1|TRBJ2-1
ASSPGQGLDNEQF
>TRBV5-1|TRBJ2-3
ASRPGPGTDTQY